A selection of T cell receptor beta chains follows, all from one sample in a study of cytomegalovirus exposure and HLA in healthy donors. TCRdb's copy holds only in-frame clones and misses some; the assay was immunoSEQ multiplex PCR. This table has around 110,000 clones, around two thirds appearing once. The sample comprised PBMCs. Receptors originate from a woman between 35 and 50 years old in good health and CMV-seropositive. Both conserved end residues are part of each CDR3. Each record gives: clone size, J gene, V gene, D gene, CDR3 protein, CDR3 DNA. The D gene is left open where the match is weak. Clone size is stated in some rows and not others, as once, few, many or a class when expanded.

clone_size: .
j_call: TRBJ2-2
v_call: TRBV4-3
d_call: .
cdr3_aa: CASSQELAGELFF
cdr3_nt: TGCGCCAGCAGCCAAGAACTCGCCGGGGAGCTGTTTTTT

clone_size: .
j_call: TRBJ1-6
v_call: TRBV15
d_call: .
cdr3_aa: CATSRQAAISPLHF
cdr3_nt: TGTGCCACCAGCAGACAGGCTGCAATATCACCCCTCCACTTT

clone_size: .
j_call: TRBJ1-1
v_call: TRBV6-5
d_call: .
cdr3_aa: CASYRDTKEAFF
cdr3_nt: TGTGCCAGCTATCGGGACACCAAAGAAGCTTTCTTT

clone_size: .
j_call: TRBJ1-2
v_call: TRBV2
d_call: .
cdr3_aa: CASSLGSQDLAGIYYGYTF
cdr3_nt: TGTGCCAGCAGTTTAGGTTCCCAGGATTTGGCAGGCATTTACTATGGCTACACCTTC

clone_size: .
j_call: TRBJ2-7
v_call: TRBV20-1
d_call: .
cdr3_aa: CSAGPYVEQYF
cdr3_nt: TGCAGTGCTGGGCCCTACGTCGAGCAGTACTTC

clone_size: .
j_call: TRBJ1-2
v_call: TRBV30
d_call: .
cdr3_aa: CAWRAGPTNYGYTF
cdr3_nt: TGTGCCTGGAGGGCAGGGCCTACTAACTATGGCTACACCTTC

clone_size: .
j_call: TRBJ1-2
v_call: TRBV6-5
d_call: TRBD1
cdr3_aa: CASSYNRGEVYTF
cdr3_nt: TGTGCCAGCAGTTACAACAGGGGCGAAGTCTACACCTTC

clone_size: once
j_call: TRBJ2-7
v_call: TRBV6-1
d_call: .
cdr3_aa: CASSEDAGGSGEQYF
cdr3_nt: TGTGCCAGCAGTGAAGACGCCGGGGGATCGGGTGAGCAGTACTTC

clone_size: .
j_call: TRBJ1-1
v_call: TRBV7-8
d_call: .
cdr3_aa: CASSLANSGTEAFF
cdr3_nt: TGTGCCAGCAGCTTAGCGAACTCGGGCACTGAAGCTTTCTTT

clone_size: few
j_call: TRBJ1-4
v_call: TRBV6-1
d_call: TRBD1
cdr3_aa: CASSQDRGGEKLFF
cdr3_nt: TGTGCCAGCAGTCAGGACAGGGGTGGGGAAAAACTGTTTTTT

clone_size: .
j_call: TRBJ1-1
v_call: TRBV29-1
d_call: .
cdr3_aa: CSAPGYDTEAFF
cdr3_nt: TGCAGCGCCCCGGGTTATGACACTGAAGCTTTCTTT

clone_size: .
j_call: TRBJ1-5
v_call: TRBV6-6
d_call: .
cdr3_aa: CASSQGDSNQPQHF
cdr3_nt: TGTGCCAGCAGTCAAGGGGATAGCAATCAGCCCCAGCATTTT

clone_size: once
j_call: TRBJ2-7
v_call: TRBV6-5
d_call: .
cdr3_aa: CASSYSGRGTYEQYF
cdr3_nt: TGTGCCAGCAGTTACTCTGGCAGGGGCACCTACGAGCAGTACTTC

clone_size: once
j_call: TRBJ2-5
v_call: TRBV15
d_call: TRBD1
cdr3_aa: CATSRVRTGVTQYF
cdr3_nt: TGTGCCACCAGCAGAGTAAGGACAGGAGTGACCCAGTACTTC

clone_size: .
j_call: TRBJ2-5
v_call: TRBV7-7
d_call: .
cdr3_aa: CASSLRSSETQYF
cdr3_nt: TGTGCTAGCAGCTTACGGTCCTCTGAGACCCAGTACTTC

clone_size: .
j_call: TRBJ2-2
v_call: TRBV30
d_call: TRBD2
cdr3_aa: CAWRGLAGGELFF
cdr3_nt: TGTGCCTGGAGGGGACTAGCAGGCGGGGAGCTGTTTTTT

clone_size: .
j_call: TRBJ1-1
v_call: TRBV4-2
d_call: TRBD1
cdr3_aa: CASSQGQGAGPRAFF
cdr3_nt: TGTGCCAGCAGCCAAGGACAGGGCGCGGGCCCCCGAGCTTTCTTT

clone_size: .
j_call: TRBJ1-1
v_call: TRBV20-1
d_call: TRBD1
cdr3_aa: CSATGGSLAFF
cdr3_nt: TGCAGTGCTACAGGGGGAAGCCTAGCTTTCTTT

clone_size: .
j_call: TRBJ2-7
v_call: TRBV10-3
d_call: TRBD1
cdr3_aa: CAISEYRTGAEQYF
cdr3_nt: TGTGCCATCAGTGAGTACAGGACAGGGGCCGAGCAGTACTTC

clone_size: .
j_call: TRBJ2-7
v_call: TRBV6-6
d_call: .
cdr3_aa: CASSYQVPVREQYF
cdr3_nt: TGTGCCAGCAGTTACCAGGTACCGGTTAGGGAGCAGTACTTC

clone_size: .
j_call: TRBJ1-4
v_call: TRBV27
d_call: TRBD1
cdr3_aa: CASSGRTGGKLFF
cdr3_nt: TGTGCCAGCAGTGGACGGACAGGGGGGAAACTGTTTTTT

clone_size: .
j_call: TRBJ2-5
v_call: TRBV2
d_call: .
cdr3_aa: CASSAGESVETQYF
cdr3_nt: TGTGCCAGCAGTGCGGGGGAGAGTGTGGAGACCCAGTACTTC

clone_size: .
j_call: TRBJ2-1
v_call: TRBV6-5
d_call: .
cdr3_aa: CASSYPGLVGNEQFF
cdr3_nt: TGTGCCAGCAGTTACCCTGGACTGGTGGGCAATGAGCAGTTCTTC

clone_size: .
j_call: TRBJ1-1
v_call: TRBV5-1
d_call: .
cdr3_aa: CASSLIPGTEAFF
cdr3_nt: TGCGCCAGCAGCTTAATTCCAGGGACTGAAGCTTTCTTT

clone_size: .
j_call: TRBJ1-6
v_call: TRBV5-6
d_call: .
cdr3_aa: CASSLDGGTNSPLHF
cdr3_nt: TGTGCCAGCAGCCTGGATGGGGGCACGAATTCACCCCTCCACTTT

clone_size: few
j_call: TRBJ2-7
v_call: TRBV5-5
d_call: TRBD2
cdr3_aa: CASSFGLAGTYEQYF
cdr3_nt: TGTGCCAGCAGCTTTGGACTAGCGGGAACCTACGAGCAGTACTTC

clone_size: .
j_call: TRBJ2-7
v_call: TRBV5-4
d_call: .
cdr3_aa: CASSSQTGYEQYF
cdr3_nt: TGTGCCAGCAGCAGCCAAACAGGCTACGAGCAGTACTTC

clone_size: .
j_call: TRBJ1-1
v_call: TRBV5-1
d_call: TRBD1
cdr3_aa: CASSTGQGENTEAFF
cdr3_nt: TGCGCCAGCAGCACCGGACAGGGCGAGAACACTGAAGCTTTCTTT

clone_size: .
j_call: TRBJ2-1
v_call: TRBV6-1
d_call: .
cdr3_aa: CASSPRQDEQFF
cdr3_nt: TGTGCCAGCAGCCCCCGGCAGGATGAGCAGTTCTTC

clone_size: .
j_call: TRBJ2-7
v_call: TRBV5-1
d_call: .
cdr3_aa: CASSFGGSYEQYF
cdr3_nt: TGCGCCAGCAGCTTTGGCGGTTCCTACGAGCAGTACTTC

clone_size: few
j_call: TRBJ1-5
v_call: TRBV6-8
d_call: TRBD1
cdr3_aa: CAMTRGTGNQPQHF
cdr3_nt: TGTGCCATGACCAGGGGGACAGGGAATCAGCCCCAGCATTTT

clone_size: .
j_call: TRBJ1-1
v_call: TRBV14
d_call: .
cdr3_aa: CASSQWEGVVASEAFF
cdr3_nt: TGTGCCAGCAGCCAATGGGAGGGGGTAGTCGCGTCTGAAGCTTTCTTT